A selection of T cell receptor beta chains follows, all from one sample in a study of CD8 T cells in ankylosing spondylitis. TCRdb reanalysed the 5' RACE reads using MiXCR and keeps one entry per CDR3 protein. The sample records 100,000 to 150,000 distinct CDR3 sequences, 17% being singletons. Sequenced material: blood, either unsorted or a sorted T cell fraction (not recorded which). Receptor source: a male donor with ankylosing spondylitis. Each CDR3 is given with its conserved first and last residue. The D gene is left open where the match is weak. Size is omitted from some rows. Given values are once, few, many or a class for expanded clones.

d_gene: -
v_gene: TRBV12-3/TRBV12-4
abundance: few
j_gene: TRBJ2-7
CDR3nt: TGTGCCAGCAGCCCGCAAGAGAAAGGGTTCTACGAGCAGTACTTC
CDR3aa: CASSPQEKGFYEQYF

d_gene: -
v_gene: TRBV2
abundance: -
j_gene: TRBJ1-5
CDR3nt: TGTGCCAGCAGTGAGGGGGATCAGCCCCAGCATTTT
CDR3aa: CASSEGDQPQHF

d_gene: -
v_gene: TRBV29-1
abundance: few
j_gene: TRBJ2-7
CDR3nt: TGCAGCGTTGTGCCAGACAGCGTCTCCTACGAGCAGTACTTC
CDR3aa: CSVVPDSVSYEQYF

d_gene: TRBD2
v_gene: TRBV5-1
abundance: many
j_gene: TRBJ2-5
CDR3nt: TGCGCCAGCAGCTCGGGACTAGCGGCCCAAGAGACCCAGTACTTC
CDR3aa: CASSSGLAAQETQYF

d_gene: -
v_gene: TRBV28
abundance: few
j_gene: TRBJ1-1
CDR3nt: TGTGCCAGCCGATGGCGGCCGGGGGACACTGAAGCTTTCTTT
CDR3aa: CASRWRPGDTEAFF

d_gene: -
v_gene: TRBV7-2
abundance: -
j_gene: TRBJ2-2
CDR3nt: TGTGCCAGCAGCTTAGCCTCGGACAGTTTGGCCGGGGAGCTGTTTTTT
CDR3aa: CASSLASDSLAGELFF

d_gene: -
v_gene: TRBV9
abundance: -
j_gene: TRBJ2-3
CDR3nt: TGTGCCAGCAGCGTAGCGGGCACAGATACGCAGTATTTT
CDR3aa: CASSVAGTDTQYF

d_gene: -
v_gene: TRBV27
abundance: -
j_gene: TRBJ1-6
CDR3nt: TGTGCCAGCAGTACGGACTGGGGGGCACCCCTCCACTTT
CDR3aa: CASSTDWGAPLHF

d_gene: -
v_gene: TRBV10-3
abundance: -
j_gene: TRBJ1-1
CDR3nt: TGTGCCATCAGTGAGCCTGGATTAGGGGCAGAAGCTTTCTTT
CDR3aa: CAISEPGLGAEAFF

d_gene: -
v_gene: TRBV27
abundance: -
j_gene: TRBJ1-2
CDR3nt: TGTGCCAGCAGTTTCTCCAGCGGCTATGGCTACACCTTC
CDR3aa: CASSFSSGYGYTF

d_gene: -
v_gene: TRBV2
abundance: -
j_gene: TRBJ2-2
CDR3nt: TGTGCCAGCAGTGAGGTCCACCCCCACACCGGGGAGCTGTTTTTT
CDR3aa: CASSEVHPHTGELFF

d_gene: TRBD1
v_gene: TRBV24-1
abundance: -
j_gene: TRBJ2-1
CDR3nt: TGTGCCACCAGTGATGAGGGGGCTCTTAGGGCTAATGAGCAGTTCTTC
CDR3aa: CATSDEGALRANEQFF

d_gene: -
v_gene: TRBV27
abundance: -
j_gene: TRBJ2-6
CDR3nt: TGTGCCAGCAGTTTGCGTGGGGCCAACGTCCTGACTTTC
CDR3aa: CASSLRGANVLTF

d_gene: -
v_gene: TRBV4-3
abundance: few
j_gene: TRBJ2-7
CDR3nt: TGCGCCAGCAGCCAAGTGGGGCACTACGAGCAGTACTTC
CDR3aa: CASSQVGHYEQYF

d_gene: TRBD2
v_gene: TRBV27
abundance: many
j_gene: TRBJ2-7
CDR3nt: TGTGCCAGCAGTTTCGAAGCGGGGGAAGCCTACGAGCAGTACTTC
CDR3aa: CASSFEAGEAYEQYF

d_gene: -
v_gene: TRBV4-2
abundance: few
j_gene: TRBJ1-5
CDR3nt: TGTGCCAGCAGCCCGGCGATGTATAGCAATCAGCCCCAGCATTTT
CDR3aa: CASSPAMYSNQPQHF